What follows describes a single TCR beta chain. Its antigen is currently unknown. These data belong to a study of blood T cells in healthy people across ages. A second roughly 6 to 11 cycle PCR used barcoded and J-beta primers. Each CDR3 protein gets one entry after TCRdb re-called the 5' RACE reads with MiXCR. This repertoire shows 790,000 or so distinct CDR3 sequences, about 45% found once; its top ten account for 15% to 20%. Trimming removed 5 bases at V and 10 bases at J, with 24 bases between. CDR1 and CDR2 from the germline V gene are SGHAT and FQNNGV. This CDR3 spans 16 amino acids. Healthy individuals of Caucasian origin from Russia, aged about 6 to 100, served as donors. A minimum of 6 micrograms of total RNA was extracted per sample. General study results and limits: It was held that diversity estimates obtained from one million T cells represented underestimates. A greater number of naive CD4+ cells and higher diversity distinguished long-lived donors from aged donors.

Input material: blood. The chain links TRBV11-2 to TRBJ2-1, with D tentatively TRBD2 (5 bases). The receptor was derived from a man older than 75 in good health. The CDR3 here is CASSPEGSLWGEEQFF. CDR3 coding DNA: TGTGCCAGCAGCCCCGAAGGAAGTCTTTGGGGAGAAGAGCAGTTCTTC.